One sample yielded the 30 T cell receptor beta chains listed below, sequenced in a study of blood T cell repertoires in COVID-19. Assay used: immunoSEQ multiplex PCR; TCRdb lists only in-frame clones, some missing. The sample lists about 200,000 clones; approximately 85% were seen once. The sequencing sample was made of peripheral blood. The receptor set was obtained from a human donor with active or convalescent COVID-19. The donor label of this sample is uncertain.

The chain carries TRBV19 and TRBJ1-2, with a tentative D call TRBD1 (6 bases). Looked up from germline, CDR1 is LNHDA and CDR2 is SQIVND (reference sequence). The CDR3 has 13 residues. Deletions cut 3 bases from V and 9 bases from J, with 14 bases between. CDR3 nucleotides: TGTGCCAGTAGTATCAGACAGGCCCAGAGCTACACCTTC. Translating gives CASSIRQAQSYTF.

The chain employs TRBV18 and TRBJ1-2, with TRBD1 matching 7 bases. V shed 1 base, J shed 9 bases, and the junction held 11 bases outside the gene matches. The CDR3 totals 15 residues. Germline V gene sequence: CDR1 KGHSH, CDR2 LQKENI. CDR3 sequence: CASSPLQGTGGRYTF. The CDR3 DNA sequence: TGTGCCAGCTCACCACTACAGGGGACGGGCGGGCGCTACACCTTC. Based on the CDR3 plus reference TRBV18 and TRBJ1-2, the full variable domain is NAGVMQNPRHLVRRRGQEARLRCSPMKGHSHVYWYRQLPEEGLKFMVYLQKENIIDESGMPKERFSAEFPKEGPSILRIQQVVRGDSAAYFCASSPLQGTGGRYTFGSGTRLTVV.

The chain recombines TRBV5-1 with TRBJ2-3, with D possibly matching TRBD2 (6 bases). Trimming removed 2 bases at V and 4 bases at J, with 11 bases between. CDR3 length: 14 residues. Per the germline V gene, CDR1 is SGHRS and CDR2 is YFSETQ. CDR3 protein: CASSLPGLPDTQYF. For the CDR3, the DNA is TGCGCCAGCAGCTTACCGGGACTCCCAGATACGCAGTATTTT.

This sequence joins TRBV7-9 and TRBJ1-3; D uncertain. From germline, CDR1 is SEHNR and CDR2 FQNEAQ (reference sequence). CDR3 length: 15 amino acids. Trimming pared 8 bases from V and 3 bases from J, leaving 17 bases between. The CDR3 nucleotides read TGTGCCAGCCCACCCCTAGAGAGGGTTGGAAACACCATATATTTT. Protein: CASPPLERVGNTIYF. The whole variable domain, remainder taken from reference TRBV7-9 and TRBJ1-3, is DTGVSQNPRHKITKRGQNVTFRCDPISEHNRLYWYRQTLGQGPEFLTYFQNEAQLEKSRLLSDRFSAERPKGSFSTLEIQRTEQGDSAMYLCASPPLERVGNTIYFGEGSWLTVV.

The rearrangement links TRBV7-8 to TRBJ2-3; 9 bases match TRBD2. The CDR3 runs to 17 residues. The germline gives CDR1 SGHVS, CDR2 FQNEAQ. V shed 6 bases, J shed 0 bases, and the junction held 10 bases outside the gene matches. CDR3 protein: CASSHTRLAASTDTQYF. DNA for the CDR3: TGTGCCAGCAGTCACACTAGACTAGCGGCTAGCACAGATACGCAGTATTTT.

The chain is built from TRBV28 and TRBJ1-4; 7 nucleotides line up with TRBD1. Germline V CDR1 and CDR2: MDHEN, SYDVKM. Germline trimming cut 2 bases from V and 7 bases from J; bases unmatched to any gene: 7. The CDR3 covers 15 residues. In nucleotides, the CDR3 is TGTGCCAGCAGTTTACGAGGGGGCGCGTTTGAAAAACTGTTTTTT. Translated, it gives CASSLRGGAFEKLFF.

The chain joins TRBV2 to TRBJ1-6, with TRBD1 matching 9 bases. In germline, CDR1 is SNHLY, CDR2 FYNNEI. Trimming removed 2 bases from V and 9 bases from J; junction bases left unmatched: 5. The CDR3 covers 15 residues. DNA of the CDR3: TGTGCCAGCAGTGAACTAGGACAGGGGTCTTCACCCCTCCACTTT. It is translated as CASSELGQGSSPLHF.

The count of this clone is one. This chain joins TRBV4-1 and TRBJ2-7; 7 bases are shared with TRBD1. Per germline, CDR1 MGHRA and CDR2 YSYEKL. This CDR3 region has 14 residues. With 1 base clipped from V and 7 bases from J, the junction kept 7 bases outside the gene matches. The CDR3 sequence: CASSQVGGTGEQYF. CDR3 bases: TGCGCCAGCAGCCAAGTAGGGGGCACAGGGGAGCAGTACTTC.

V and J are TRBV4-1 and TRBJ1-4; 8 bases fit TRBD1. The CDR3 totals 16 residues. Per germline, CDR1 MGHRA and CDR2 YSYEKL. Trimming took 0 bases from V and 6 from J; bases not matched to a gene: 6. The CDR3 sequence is CASSQDFAQGDEKLFF. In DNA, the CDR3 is TGCGCCAGCAGCCAAGATTTTGCACAGGGGGATGAAAAACTGTTTTTT.

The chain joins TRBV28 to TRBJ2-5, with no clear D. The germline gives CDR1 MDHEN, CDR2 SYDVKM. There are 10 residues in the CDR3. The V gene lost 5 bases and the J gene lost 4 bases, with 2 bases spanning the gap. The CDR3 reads CASSLETQYF. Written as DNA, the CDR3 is TGTGCCAGCAGTCTAGAGACCCAGTACTTC.

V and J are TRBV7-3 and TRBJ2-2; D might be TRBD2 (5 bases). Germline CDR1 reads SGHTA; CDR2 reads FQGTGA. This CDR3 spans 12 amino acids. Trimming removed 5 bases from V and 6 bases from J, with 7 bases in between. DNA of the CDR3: TGTGCCAGCAGCCGGGGAGCCGGGGAGCTGTTTTTT. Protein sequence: CASSRGAGELFF.

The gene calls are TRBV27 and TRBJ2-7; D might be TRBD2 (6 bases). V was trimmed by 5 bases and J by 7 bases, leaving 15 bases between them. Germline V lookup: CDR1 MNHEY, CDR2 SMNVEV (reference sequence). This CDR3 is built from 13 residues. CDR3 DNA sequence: TGTGCCAGCAGTCTCGGGCCTGGGGGGGAGCAGTACTTC. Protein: CASSLGPGGEQYF.

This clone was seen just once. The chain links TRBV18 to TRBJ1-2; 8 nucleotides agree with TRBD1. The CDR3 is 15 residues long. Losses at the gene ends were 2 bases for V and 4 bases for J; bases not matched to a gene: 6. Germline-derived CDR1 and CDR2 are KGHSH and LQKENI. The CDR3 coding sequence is TGTGCCAGCTCACCAACGACAGGGGATAGCTATGGCTACACCTTC. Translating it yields CASSPTTGDSYGYTF. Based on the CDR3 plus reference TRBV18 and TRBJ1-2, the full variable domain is NAGVMQNPRHLVRRRGQEARLRCSPMKGHSHVYWYRQLPEEGLKFMVYLQKENIIDESGMPKERFSAEFPKEGPSILRIQQVVRGDSAAYFCASSPTTGDSYGYTFGSGTRLTVV.

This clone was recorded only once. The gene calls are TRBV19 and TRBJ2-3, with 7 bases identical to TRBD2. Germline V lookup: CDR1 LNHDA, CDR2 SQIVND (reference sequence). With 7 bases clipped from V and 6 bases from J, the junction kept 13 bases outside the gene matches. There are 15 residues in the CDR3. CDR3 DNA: TGTGCCAGTACCATCGGGGGGTTCCCCTCTGATACGCAGTATTTT. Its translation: CASTIGGFPSDTQYF. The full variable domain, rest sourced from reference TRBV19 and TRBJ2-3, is DGGITQSPKYLFRKEGQNVTLSCEQNLNHDAMYWYRQDPGQGLRLIYYSQIVNDFQKGDIAEGYSVSREKKESFPLTVTSAQKNPTAFYLCASTIGGFPSDTQYFGPGTRLTVL.

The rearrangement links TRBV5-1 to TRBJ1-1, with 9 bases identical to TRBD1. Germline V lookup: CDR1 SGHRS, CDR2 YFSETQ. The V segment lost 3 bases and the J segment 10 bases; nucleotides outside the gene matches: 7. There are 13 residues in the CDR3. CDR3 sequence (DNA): TGCGCCAGCAGCTGGGGACAGGGTCGAGGAGCTTTCTTT. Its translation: CASSWGQGRGAFF.

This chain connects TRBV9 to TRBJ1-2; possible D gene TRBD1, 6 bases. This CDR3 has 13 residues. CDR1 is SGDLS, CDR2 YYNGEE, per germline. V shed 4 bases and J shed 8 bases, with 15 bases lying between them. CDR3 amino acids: CASSRQAGEGYTF. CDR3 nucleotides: TGTGCCAGCAGCCGACAGGCTGGCGAAGGCTACACCTTC.

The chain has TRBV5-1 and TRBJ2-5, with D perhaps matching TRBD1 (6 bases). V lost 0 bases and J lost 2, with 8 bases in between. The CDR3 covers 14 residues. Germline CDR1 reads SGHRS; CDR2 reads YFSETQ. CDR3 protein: CASSLGDIQETQYF. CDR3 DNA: TGCGCCAGCAGCTTGGGGGACATACAAGAGACCCAGTACTTC.

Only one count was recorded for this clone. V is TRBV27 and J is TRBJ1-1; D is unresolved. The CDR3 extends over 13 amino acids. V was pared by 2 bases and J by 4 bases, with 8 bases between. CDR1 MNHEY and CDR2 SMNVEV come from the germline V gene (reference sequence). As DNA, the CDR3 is TGTGCCAGCAGTTTAGGCACCTCCACTGAAGCTTTCTTT. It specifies CASSLGTSTEAFF.

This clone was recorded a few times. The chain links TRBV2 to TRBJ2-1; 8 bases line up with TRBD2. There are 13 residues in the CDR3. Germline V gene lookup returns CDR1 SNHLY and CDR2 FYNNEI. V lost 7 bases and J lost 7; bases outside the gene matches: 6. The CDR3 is CASIPGLGNEQFF. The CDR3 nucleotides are TGTGCCAGCATTCCGGGACTAGGGAATGAGCAGTTCTTC.

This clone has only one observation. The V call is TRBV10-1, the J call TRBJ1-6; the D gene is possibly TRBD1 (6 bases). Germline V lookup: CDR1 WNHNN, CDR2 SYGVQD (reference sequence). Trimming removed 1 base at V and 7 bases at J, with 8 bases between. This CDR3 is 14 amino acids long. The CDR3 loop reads CASSEWDTNSPLHF. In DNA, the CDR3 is TGCGCCAGCAGTGAGTGGGACACCAATTCACCCCTCCACTTT.

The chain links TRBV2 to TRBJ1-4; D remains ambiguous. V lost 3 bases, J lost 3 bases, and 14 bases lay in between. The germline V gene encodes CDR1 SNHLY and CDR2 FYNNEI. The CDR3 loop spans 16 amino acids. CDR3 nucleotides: TGTGCCAGCAGTGATGCCGGGGATCTGGCTAATGAAAAACTGTTTTTT. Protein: CASSDAGDLANEKLFF.

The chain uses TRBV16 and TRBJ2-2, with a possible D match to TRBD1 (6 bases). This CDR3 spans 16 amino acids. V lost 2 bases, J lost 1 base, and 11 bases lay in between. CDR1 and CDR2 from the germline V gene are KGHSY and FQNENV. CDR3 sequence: CASSQRVTGNTGELFF. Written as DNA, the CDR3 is TGTGCCAGCAGCCAAAGGGTGACAGGGAACACCGGGGAGCTGTTTTTT.

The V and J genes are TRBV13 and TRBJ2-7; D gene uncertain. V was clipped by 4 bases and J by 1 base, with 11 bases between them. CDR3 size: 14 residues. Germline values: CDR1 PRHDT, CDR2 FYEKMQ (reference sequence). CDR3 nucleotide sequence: TGTGCCAGCAGCTCCCCGGCTAGGTCCTACGAGCAGTACTTC. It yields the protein CASSSPARSYEQYF.

This chain's CDR3 is CASSLEGGTDTQYF. The CDR3 nucleotides are TGTGCCAGCAGCTTGGAGGGGGGCACAGATACGCAGTATTTT. This sequence joins TRBV5-4 and TRBJ2-3, with D possibly matching TRBD1 (6 bases). The V end was cut by 0 bases, the J end by 1 base, with 6 bases between. Germline CDR1 is SGHNT and CDR2 is YYREEE (reference sequence). The CDR3 extends over 14 amino acids.

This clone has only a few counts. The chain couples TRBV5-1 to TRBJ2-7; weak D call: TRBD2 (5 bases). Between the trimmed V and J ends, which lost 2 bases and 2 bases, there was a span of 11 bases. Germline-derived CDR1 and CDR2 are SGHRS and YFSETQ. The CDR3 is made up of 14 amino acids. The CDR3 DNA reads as TGCGCCAGCAGCTTTCTATCGGGAACCTACGAGCAGTACTTC. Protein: CASSFLSGTYEQYF.

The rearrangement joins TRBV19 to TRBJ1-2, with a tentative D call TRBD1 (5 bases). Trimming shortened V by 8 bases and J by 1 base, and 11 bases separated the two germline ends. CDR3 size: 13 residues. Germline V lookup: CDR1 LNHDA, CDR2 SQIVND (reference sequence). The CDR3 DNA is TGTGCCAGTGGTGGGGCCTTTAACTATGGCTACACCTTC. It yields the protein CASGGAFNYGYTF.

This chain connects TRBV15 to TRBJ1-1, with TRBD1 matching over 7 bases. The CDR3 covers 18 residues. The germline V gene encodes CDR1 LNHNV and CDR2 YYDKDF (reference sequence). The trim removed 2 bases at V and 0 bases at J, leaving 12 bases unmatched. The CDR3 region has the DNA TGTGCCACCAGCAGAAAGTATCGTGCAGGGGGTTTGAACACTGAAGCTTTCTTT. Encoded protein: CATSRKYRAGGLNTEAFF.

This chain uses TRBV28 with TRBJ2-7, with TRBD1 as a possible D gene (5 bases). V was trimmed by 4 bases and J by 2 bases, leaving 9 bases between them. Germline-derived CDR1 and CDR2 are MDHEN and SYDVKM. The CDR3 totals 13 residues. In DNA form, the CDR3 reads TGTGCCAGCAGTTCCGCAGGGCCCTACGAGCAGTACTTC. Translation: CASSSAGPYEQYF.

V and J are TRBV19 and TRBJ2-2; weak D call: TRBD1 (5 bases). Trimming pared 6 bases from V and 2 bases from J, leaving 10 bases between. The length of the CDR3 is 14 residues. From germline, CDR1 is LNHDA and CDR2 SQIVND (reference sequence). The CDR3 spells CASRWTHNTGELFF. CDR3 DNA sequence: TGTGCCAGTAGATGGACACATAACACCGGGGAGCTGTTTTTT. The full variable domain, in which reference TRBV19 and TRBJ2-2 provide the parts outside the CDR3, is DGGITQSPKYLFRKEGQNVTLSCEQNLNHDAMYWYRQDPGQGLRLIYYSQIVNDFQKGDIAEGYSVSREKKESFPLTVTSAQKNPTAFYLCASRWTHNTGELFFGEGSRLTVL.

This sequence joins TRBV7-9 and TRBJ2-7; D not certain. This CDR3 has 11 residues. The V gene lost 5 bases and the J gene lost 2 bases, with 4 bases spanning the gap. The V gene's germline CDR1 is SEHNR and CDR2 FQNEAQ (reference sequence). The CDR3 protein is CASSDTYEQYF. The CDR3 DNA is TGTGCCAGCAGCGACACCTACGAGCAGTACTTC. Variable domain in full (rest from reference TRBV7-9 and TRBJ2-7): DTGVSQNPRHKITKRGQNVTFRCDPISEHNRLYWYRQTLGQGPEFLTYFQNEAQLEKSRLLSDRFSAERPKGSFSTLEIQRTEQGDSAMYLCASSDTYEQYFGPGTRLTVT.